This TCR beta chain derives from a study of T-cell reconstitution after alpha-beta-depleted transplantation in children listed by TCRdb under 2016. Context from the whole study: Using TCR repertoire profiling, the study quantitatively followed how T-cell immune reconstitution unfolded in children after TCRalphabeta/CD19-depleted allogeneic hematopoietic cell transplantation.

Libraries were made using PCR. TCRdb lists the instrument as Illumina HiSeq 2500. TCR libraries were prepared with molecular barcoding, using unique molecular identifiers to normalize TCRbeta repertoire quantification. The public reads were quality trimmed at Q25 with fastp and then assembled into clones with MiXCR by TCRdb, keeping productive beta chains. Every distinct CDR3 protein forms one entry, paired with its most common genes and DNA. The sample table records 330,000 or so distinct CDR3 sequences; over 7% of these occur just once. About 8.2% of the sample lies in the top ten. The label giving this sample's treatment or condition can be read as: allogeneic hematopoietic cell transplantation with graft depleted of TCRalphabeta T cells and CD19 B cells. The children who served as transplant recipients had been given grafts of TCRalphabeta/CD19-depleted allogeneic hematopoietic cells. Looking up the germline V gene yields CDR1 MNHEY and CDR2 SVGAGI. V was cut back by 0 bases and J by 5 bases, leaving a gap of 16 bases between them. The CDR3 measures 16 amino acids from cysteine to phenylalanine. Only the CDR3 part of the read is kept: 48 bases, read in frame from the first base.

Note on this clonotype: The clone's antigen remains unknown. No quality values exist for individual bases; no much larger clone is one base distant.

Overall study outcomes, separate from this receptor: In some patients, the high TCRbeta diversity seen at day 60 was put down to recipient T cells and intrathymic progenitors that had survived conditioning. The frequencies of hyperexpanded clones fell over the following months, and after one year, T-cell counts and TCRbeta diversity were mostly attributed to newly produced T cells. About two months after transplant, the apparently early recovery of alphabetaT-cell counts reportedly depended on just several hundred clones that had expanded rapidly and came from non-depleted graft cells.

The receptor was isolated from a female patient aged 2-15 years who had a stem cell transplant for Fanconi anemia, so the T cells may come from the graft donor. The V gene is TRBV6-5 and the J gene is TRBJ1-2; the D gene lacks a confident call. The specimen was peripheral blood, collected 360 days after TCRalphabeta/CD19-depleted stem cell transplant. The CDR3 here reads CASSYSVSEKEYGYTF. The DNA is as follows: TGTGCCAGCAGTTACTCGGTGTCGGAAAAAGAGTATGGCTACACCTTC.